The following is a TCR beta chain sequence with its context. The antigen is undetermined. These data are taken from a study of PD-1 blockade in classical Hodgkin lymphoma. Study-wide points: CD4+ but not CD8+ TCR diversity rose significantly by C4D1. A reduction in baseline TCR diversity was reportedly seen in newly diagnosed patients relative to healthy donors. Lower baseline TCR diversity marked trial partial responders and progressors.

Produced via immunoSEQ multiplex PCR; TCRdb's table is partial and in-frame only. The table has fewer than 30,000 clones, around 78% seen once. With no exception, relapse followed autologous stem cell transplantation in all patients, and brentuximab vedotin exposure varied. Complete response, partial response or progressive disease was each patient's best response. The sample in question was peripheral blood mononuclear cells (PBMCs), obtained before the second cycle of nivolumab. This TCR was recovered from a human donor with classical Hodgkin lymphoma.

CDR3 coding DNA: TGTGCCAGCAGCGTCTCAGCCTTACAAGAGACCCAGTACTTC. It specifies CASSVSALQETQYF. The chain joins TRBV9 to TRBJ2-5; D gene ambiguous. The CDR3 runs 14 residues. Trimming pared 2 bases from V and 2 bases from J, leaving 10 bases between. Germline CDR1 reads SGDLS; CDR2 reads YYNGEE.